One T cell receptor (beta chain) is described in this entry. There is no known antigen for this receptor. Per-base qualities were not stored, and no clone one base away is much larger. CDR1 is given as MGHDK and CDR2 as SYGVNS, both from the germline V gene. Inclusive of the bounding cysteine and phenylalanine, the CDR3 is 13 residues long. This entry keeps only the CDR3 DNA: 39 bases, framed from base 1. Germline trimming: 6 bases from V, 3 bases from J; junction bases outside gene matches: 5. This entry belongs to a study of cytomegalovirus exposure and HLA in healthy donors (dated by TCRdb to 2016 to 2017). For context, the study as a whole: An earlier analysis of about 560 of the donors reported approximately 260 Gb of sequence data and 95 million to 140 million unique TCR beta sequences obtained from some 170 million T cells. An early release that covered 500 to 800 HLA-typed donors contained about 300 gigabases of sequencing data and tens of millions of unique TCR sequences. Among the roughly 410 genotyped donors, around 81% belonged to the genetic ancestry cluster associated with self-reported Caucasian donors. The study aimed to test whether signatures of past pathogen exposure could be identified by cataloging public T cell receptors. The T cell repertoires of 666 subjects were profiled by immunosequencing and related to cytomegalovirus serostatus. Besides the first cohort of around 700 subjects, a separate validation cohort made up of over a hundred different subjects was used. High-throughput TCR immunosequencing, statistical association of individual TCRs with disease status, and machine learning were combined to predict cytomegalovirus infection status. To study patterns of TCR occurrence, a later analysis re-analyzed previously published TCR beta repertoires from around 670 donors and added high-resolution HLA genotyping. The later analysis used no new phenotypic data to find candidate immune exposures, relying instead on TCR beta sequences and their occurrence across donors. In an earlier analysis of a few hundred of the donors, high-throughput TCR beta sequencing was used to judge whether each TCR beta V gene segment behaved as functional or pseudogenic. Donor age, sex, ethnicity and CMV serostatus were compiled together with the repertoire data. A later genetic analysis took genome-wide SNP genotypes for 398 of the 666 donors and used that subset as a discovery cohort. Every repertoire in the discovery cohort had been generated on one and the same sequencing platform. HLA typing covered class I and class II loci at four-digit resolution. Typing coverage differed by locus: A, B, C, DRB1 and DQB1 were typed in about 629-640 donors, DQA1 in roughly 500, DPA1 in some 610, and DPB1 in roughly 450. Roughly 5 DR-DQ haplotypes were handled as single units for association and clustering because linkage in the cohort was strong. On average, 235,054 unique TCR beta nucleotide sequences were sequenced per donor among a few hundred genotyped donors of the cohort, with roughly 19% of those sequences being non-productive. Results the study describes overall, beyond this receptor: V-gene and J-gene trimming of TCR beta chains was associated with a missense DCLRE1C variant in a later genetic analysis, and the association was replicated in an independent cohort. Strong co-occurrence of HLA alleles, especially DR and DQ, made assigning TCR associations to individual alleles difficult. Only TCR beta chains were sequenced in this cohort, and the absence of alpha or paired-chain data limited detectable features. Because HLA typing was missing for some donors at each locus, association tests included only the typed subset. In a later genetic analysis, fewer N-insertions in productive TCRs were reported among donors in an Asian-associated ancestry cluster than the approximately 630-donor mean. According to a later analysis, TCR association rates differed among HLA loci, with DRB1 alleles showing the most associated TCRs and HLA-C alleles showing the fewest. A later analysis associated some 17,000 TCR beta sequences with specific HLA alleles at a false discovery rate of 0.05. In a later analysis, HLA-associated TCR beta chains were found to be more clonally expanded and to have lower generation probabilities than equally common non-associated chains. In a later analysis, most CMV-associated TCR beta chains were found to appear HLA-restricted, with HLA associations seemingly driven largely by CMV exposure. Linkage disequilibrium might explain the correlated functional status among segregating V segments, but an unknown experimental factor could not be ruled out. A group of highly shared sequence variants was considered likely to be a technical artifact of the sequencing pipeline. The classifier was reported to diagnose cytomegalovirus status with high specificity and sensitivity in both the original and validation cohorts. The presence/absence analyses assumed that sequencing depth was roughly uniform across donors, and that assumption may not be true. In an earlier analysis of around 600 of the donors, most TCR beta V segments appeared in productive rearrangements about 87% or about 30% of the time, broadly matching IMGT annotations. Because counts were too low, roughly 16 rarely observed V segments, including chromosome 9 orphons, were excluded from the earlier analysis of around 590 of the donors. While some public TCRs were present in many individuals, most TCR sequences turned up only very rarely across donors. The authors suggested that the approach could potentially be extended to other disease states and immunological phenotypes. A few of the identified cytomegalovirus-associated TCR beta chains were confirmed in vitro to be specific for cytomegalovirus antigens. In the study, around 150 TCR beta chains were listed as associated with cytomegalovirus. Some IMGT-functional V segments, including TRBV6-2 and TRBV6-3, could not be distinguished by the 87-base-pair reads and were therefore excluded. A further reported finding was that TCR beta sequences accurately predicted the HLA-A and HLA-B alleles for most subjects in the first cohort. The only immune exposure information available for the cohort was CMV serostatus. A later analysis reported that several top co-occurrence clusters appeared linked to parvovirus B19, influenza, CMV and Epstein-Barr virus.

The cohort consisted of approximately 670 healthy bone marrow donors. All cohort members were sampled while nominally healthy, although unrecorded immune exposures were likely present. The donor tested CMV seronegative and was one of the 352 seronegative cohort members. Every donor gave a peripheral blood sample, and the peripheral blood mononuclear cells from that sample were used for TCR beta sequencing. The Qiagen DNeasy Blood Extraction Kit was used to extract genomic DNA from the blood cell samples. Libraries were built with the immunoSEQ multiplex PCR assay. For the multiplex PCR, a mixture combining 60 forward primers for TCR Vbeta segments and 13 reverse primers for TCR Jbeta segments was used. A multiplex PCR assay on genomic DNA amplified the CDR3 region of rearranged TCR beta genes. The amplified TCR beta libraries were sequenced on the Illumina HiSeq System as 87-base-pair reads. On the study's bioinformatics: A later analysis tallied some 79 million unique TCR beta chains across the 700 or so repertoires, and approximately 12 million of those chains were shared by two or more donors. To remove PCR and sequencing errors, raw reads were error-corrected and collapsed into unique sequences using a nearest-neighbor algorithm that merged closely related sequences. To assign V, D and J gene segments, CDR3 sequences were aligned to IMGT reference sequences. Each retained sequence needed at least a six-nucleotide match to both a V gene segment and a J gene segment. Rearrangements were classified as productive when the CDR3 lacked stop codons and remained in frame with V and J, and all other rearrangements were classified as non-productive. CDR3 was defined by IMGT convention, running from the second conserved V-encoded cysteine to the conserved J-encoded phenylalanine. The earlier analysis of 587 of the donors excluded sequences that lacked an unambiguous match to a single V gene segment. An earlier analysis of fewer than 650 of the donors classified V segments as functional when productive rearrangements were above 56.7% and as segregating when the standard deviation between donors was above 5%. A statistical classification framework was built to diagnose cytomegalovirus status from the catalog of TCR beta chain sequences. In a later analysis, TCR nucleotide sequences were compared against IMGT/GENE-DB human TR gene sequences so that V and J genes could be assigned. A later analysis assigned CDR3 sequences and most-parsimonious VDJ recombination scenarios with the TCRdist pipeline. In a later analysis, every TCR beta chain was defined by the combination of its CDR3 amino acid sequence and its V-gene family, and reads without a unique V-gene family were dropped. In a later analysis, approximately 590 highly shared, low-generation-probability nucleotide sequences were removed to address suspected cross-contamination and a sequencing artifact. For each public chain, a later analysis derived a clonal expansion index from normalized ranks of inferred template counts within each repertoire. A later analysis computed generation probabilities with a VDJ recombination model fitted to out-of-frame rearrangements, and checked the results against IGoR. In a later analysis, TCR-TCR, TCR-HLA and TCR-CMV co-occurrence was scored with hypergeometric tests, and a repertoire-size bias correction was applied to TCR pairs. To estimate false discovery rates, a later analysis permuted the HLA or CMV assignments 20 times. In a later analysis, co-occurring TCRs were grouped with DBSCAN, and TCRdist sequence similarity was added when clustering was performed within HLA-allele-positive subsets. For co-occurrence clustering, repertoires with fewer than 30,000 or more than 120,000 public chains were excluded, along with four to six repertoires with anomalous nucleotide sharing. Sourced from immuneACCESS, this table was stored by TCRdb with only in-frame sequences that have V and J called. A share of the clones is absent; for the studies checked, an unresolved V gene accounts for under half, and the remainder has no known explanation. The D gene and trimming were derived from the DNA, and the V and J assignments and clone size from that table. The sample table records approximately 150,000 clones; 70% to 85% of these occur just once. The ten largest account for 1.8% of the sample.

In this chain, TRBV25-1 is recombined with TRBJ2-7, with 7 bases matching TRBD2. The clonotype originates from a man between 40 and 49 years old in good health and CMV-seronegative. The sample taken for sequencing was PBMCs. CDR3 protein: CASRHGGGYEQYF. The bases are TGTGCCAGCAGGCATGGGGGGGGCTACGAGCAGTACTTC.